This T cell receptor beta chain was found in a study of T cell responses to AZD1222 COVID-19 vaccine. Study-wide results and limits: There were mostly white British donors and more females than males, and clonal diversity was possibly underestimated. The study found vaccine-associated CD4 TCRs spanning spike, dominant at 160-218 and 743-854.

The V end lost 5 bases, the J end lost 1 base, and 13 bases lay between the germline ends. The CDR3 spans 15 residues. CDR1 and CDR2 from the germline V gene are SEHNR and FQNEAQ (reference sequence). The data were produced by immunoSEQ multiplex PCR, yet TCRdb's version contains in-frame clones alone and is incomplete. The sample has about 110,000 clones, approximately 94% seen once. With regard to this clone: Its antigen remains unknown.

This receptor was taken from an adult who received the AZD1222 COVID-19 vaccine. Source: peripheral blood, taken 28 days after the second AZD1222 dose. This rearrangement joins TRBV7-9 to TRBJ2-3, with D uncertain. Here the CDR3 DNA reads TGTGCCAGCAGCGAAGGGATCGGCCGCACAGATACGCAGTATTTT. Translation gives CASSEGIGRTDTQYF.